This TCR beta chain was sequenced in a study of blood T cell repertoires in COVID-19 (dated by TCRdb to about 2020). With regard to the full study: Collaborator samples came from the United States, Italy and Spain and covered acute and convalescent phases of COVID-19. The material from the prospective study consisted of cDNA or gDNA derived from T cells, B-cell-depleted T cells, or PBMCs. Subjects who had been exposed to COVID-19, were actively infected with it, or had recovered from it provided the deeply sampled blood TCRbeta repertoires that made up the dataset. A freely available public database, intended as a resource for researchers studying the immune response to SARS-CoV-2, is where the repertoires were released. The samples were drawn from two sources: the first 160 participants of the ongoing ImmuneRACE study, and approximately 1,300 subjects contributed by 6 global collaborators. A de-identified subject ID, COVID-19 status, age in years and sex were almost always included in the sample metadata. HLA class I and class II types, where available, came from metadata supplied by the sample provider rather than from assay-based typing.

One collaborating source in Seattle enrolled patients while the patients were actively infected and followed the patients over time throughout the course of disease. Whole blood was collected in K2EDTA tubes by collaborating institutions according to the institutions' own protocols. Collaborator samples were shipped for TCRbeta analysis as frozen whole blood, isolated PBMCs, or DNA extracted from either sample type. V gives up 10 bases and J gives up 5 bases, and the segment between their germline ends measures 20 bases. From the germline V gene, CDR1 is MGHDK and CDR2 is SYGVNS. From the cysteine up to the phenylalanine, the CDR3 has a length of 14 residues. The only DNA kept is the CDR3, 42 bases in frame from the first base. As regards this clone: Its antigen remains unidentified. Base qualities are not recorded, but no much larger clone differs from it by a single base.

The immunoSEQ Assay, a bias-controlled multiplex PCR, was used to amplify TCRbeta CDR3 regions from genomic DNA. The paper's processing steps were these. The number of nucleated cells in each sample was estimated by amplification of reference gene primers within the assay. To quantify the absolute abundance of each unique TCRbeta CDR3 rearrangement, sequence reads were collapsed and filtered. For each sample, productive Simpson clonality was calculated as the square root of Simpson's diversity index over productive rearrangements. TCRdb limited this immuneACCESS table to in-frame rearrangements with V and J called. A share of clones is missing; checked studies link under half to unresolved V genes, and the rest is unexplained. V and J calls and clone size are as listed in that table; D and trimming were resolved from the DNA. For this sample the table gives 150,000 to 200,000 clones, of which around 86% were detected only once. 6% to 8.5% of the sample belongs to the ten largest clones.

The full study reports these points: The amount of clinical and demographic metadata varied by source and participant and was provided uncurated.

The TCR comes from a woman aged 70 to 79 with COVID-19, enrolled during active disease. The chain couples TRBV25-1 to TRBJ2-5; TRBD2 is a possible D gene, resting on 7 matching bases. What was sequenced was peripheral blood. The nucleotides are TGTGCCACCGAACAGGGAGGGGCCGGGGAGACCCAGTACTTC. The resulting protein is CATEQGGAGETQYF.